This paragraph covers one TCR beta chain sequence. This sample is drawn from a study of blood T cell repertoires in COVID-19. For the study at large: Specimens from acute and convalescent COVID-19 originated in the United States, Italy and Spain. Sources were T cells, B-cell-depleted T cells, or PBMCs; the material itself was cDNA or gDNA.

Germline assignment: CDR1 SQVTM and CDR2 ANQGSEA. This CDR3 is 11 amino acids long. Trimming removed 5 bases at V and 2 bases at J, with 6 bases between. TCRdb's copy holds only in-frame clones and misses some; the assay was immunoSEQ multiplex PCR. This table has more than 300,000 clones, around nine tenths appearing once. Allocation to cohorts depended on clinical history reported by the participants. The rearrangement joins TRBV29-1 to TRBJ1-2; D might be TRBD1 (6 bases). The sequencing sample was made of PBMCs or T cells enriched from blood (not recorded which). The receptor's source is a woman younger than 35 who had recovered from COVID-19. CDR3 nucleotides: TGCAGCGTTACAGGGAACTATGGCTACACCTTC. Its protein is CSVTGNYGYTF.